In its sample, the clone carrying this TCR beta chain was seen a few times. Its antigen is unidentified. This record belongs to a study of CD8 T cells in ankylosing spondylitis. Study-wide findings and caveats: A motif of fewer than ten highly homologous TCR beta variants was seen as apparently characteristic of ankylosing spondylitis blood.

Trimming took 5 bases from V and 1 from J; bases not matched to a gene: 1. Germline V gives CDR1 KGHDR, CDR2 SFDVKD. CDR3 length: 14 amino acids. One entry per CDR3 protein results from TCRdb running MiXCR on the 5' RACE reads. The sample comprises 670,000 or so distinct CDR3 sequences, about 20% of which are singletons, and around 19% rests with the top ten. Source material: blood, either unsorted or a sorted T cell fraction (not recorded which). The TCR comes from a male donor with ankylosing spondylitis. This chain links TRBV24-1 with TRBJ1-5; 7 bases match TRBD1. CDR3: CATSVTGSNQPQHF. The CDR3, as DNA: TGTGCCACCAGTGTGACAGGGAGCAATCAGCCCCAGCATTTT.